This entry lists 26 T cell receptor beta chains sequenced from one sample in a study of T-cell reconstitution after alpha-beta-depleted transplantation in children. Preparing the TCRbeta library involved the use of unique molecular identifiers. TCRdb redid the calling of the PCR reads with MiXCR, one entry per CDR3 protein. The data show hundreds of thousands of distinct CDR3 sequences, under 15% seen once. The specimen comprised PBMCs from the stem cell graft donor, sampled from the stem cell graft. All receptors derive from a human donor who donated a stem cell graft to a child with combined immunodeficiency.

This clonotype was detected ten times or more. DNA for the CDR3: TGCGCCAGCCGGGAGGCGGGAGATTCGGGTGAGCAGTTCTTC. It is translated as CASREAGDSGEQFF. The rearrangement uses TRBV10-2 and TRBJ2-1, with 7 bases matching TRBD2. The length of the CDR3 is 14 residues. Trimming at V came to 8 bases and at J to 9 bases, leaving 13 bases not matched to a gene. Looked up from germline, CDR1 is WSHSY and CDR2 is SAAADI.

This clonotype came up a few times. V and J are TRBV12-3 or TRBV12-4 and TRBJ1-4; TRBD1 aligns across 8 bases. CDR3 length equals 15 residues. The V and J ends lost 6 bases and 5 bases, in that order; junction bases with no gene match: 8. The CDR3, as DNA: TGTGCCAGCAGGGAGAACAGGGGGGGGAATGAAAAACTGTTTTTT. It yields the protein CASRENRGGNEKLFF.

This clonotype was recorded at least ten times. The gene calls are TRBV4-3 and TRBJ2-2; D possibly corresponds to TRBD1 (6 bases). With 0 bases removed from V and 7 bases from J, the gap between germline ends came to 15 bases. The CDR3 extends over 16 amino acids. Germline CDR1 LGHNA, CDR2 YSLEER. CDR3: CASSQDQWQGFGELFF. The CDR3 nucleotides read TGCGCCAGCAGCCAAGATCAATGGCAGGGGTTCGGGGAGCTGTTTTTT.

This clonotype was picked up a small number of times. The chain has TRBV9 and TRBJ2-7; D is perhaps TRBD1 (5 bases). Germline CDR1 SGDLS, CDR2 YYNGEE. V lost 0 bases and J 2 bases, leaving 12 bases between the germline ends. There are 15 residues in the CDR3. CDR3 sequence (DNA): TGTGCCAGCAGCGTAGAGGCAGGGCTAGCCTACGAGCAGTACTTC. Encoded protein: CASSVEAGLAYEQYF. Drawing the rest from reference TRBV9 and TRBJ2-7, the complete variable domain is DSGVTQTPKHLITATGQRVTLRCSPRSGDLSVYWYQQSLDQGLQFLIQYYNGEERAKGNILERFSAQQFPDLHSELNLSSLELGDSALYFCASSVEAGLAYEQYFGPGTRLTVT.

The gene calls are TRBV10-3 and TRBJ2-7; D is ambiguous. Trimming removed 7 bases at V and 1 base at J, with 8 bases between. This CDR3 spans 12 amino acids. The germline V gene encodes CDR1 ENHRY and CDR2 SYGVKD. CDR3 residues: CAINSGSYEQYF. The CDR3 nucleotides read TGTGCCATCAATTCTGGGTCCTACGAGCAGTACTTC.

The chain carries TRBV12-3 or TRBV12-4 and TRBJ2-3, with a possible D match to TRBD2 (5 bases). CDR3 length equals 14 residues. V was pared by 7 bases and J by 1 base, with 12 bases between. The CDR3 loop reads CASTGVPRTDTQYF. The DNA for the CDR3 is TGTGCCAGCACCGGGGTGCCTCGCACAGATACGCAGTATTTT.

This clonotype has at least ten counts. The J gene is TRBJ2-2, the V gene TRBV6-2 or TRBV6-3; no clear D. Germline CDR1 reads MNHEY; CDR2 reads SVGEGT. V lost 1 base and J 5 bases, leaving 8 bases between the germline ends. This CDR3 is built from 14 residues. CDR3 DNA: TGTGCCAGCAGTTACTATATCCTAACCGGGGAGCTGTTTTTT. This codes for CASSYYILTGELFF.

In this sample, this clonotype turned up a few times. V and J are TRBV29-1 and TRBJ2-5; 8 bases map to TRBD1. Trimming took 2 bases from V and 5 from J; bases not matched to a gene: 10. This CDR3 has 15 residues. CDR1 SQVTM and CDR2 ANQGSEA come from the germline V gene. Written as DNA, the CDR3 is TGCAGCGTTGAAAGGACAGGGTCCGGATCGGAGACCCAGTACTTC. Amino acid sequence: CSVERTGSGSETQYF.

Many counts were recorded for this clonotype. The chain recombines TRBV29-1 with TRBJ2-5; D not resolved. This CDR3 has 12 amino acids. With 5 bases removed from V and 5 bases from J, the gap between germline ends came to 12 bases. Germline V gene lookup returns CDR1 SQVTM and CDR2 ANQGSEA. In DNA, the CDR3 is TGCAGCGTTACTCTAGGTGGGGAGACCCAGTACTTC. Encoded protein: CSVTLGGETQYF.

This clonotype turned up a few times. The chain's CDR3 is CASSLYESNEQFF. The CDR3 nucleotides are TGTGCCAGCAGCTTGTATGAGAGCAATGAGCAGTTCTTC. The genes are TRBV5-8 and TRBJ2-1; D is ambiguous. The CDR3 spans 13 residues. Germline V CDR1 and CDR2: SGHTS, YDEGEE. V lost 1 base and J 6 bases, leaving 8 bases between the germline ends.

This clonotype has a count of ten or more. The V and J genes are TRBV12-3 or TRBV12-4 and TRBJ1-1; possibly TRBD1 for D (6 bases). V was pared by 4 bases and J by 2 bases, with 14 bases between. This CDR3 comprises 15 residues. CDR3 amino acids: CASSYTGRGNTEAFF. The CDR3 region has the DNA TGTGCCAGCAGTTATACAGGGAGGGGAAACACTGAAGCTTTCTTT.

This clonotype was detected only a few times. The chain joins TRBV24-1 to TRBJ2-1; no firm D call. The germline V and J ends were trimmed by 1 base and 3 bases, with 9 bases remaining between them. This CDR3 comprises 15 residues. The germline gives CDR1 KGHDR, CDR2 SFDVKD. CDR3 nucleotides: TGTGCCACCAGTGATTTTACCAGTCTCTACAATGAGCAGTTCTTC. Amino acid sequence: CATSDFTSLYNEQFF.

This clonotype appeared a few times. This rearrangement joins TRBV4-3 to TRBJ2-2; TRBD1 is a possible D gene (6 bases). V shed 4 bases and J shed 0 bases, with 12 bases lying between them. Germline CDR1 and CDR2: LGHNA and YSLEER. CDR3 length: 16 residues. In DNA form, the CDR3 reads TGCGCCAGCAGCCGTCTCACAGGGACGAACACCGGGGAGCTGTTTTTT. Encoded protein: CASSRLTGTNTGELFF.

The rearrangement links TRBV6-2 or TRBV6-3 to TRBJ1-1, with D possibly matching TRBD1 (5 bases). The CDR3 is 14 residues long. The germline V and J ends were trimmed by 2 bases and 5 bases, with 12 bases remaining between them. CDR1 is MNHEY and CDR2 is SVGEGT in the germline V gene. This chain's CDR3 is CASSYGRGRTEAFF. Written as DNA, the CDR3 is TGTGCCAGCAGTTACGGGCGGGGCCGGACTGAAGCTTTCTTT.

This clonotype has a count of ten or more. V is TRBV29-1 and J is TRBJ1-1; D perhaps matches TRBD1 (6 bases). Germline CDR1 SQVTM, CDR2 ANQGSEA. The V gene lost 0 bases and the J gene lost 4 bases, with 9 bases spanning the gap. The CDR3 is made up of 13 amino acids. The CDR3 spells CSVEEGAATEAFF. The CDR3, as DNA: TGCAGCGTTGAAGAGGGGGCTGCCACTGAAGCTTTCTTT.

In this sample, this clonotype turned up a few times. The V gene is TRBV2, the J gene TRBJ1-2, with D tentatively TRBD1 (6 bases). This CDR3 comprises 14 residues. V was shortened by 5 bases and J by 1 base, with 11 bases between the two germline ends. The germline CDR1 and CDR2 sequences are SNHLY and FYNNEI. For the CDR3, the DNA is TGTGCCAGCAGTCTGGGGGCGGTTAACTATGGCTACACCTTC. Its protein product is CASSLGAVNYGYTF.

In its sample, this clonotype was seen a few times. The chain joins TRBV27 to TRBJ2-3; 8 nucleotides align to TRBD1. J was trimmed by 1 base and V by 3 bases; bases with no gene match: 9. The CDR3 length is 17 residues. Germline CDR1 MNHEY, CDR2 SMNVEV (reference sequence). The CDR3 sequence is CASSFLAGGGGTDTQYF. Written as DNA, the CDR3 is TGTGCCAGCAGTTTCCTAGCAGGGGGCGGTGGCACAGATACGCAGTATTTT.

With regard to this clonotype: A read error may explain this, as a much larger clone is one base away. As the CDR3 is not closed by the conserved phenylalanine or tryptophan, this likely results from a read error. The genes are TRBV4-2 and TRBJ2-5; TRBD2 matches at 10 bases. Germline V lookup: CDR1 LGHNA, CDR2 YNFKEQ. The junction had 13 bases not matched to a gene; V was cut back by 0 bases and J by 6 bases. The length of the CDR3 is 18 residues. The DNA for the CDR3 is TGTGCCAGCAGCCAAGAAGGACTAGCGGTTTCCCGGGGGAAGACCCAGTACTGC. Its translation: CASSQEGLAVSRGKTQYC.

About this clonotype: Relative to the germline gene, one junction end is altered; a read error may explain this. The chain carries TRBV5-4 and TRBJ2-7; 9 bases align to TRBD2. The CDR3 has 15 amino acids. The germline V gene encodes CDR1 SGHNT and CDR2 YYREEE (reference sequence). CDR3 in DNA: TGTGCCAGCAGACCTCCGGGACTAGCCTCCCACGAGCAGTACTTC. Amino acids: CASRPPGLASHEQYF.

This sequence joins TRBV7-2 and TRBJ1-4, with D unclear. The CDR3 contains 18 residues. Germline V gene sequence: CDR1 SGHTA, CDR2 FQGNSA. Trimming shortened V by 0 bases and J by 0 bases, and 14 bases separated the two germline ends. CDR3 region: CASSLAYPGGATNEKLFF. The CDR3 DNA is TGTGCCAGCAGCTTAGCTTACCCTGGTGGTGCAACTAATGAAAAACTGTTTTTT. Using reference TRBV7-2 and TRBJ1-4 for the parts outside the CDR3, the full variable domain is GAGVSQSPSNKVTEKGKDVELRCDPISGHTALYWYRQSLGQGLEFLIYFQGNSAPDKSGLPSDRFSAERTGGSVSTLTIQRTQQEDSAVYLCASSLAYPGGATNEKLFFGSGTQLSVL.

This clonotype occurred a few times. The CDR3 nucleotides read TGCAGTGCAGAGGGGGGGGGAGGAATCGGCGAGACCCAGTACTTC. Translated: CSAEGGGGIGETQYF. The J gene is TRBJ2-5, the V gene TRBV20-1, with D perhaps matching TRBD2 (7 bases). The CDR3 length is 15 residues. The V end lost 6 bases, the J end lost 5 bases, and 22 bases lay between the germline ends. CDR1 and CDR2 (germline): DFQATT, SNEGSKA (reference sequence).

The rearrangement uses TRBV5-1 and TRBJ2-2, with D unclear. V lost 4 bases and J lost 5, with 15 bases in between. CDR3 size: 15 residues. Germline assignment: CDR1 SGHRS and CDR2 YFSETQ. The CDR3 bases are TGCGCCAGCAGCCAATTGATATGGGGAACCGGGGAGCTGTTTTTT. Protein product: CASSQLIWGTGELFF.

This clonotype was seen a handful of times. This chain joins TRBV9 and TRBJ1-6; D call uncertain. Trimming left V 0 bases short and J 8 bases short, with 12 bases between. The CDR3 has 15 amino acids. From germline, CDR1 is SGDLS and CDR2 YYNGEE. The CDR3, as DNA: TGTGCCAGCAGCGTAGATTCGGCAGCTCATTCACCCCTCCACTTT. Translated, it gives CASSVDSAAHSPLHF. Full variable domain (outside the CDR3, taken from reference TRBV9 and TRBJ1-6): DSGVTQTPKHLITATGQRVTLRCSPRSGDLSVYWYQQSLDQGLQFLIQYYNGEERAKGNILERFSAQQFPDLHSELNLSSLELGDSALYFCASSVDSAAHSPLHFGNGTRLTVT.

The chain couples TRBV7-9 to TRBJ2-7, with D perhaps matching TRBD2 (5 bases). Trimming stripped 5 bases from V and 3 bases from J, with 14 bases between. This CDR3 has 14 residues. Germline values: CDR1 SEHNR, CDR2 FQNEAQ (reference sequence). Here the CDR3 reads CASSMDLRGYEQYF. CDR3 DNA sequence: TGTGCCAGCAGCATGGACTTGAGAGGCTACGAGCAGTACTTC.

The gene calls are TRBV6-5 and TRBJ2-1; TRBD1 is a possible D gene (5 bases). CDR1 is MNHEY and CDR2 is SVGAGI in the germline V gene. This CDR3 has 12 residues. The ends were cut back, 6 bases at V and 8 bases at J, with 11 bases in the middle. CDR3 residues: CASREKGHEQFF. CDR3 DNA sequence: TGTGCCAGCAGAGAGAAGGGGCATGAGCAGTTCTTC.

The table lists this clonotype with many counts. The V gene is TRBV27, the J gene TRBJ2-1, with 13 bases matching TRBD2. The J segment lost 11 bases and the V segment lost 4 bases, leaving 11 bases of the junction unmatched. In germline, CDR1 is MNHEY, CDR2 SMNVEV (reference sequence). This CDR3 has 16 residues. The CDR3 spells CASSSGLAGTRVKQFF. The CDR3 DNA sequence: TGTGCCAGCAGTTCGGGACTAGCGGGAACCCGTGTTAAGCAGTTCTTC.